Included here is one T cell receptor (beta chain) sequence, with context. These data come from a study of type 1 and type 2 diabetes patients. Study-level background: Samples came from type 1 diabetic, type 2 diabetic or nondiabetic people, recruited in China. T cells were magnetically sorted from PBMCs as CD4+ or CD8+ subsets.

Peripheral blood, roughly 9.1 milliliters per participant, was collected. PCR was run on genomic DNA. Multiplex PCR with 30 forward and 13 reverse primers amplified the TCR beta CDR3. TCRdb used MiXCR to reprocess the multiplex PCR reads, holding one entry per CDR3 protein. The data hold around 300,000 distinct CDR3 sequences, with approximately 45% observed a single time. CDR1 MNHEY and CDR2 SVGAGI come from the germline V gene. Trimming stripped 7 bases from V and 10 bases from J, with 11 bases between. The CDR3 contains 11 residues. This TCR was sampled from a young man with type 2 diabetes. The sequencing sample was made of peripheral blood mononuclear cells (PBMCs). The V call is TRBV6-5, the J call TRBJ2-1; D call uncertain. Here the CDR3 DNA reads TGTGCCAGCACCATCGGGTTAGAGCAGTTCTTC. As protein: CASTIGLEQFF.